The 12 T cell receptor beta chains below come from one sample, sequenced in a study of CD8 T cells in Susac syndrome. The authors reverse transcribed about 0.5 to 1 ug RNA with random hexamers. Each CDR3 protein is one row after TCRdb ran MiXCR on the immunoSEQ multiplex PCR reads. This table holds about 250,000 distinct CDR3 sequences, just under 95% found once. Sequences were obtained from CD4+ T cells from PBMCs. The receptors were sampled from a human donor with multiple sclerosis.

V usage is TRBV4-2 and J usage is TRBJ1-2, with 7 nucleotides matching TRBD1. The CDR3 has 17 amino acids. V was pared by 0 bases and J by 8 bases, with 15 bases of the junction left unmatched. The germline CDR1 and CDR2 sequences are LGHNA and YNFKEQ. The chain's CDR3 is CASSQEGRGVSHTGYTF. CDR3 coding DNA: TGTGCCAGCAGCCAAGAAGGCAGGGGGGTTAGCCATACGGGCTACACCTTC.

CDR3: CASSLRPGERETQYF. CDR3 sequence (DNA): TGTGCCAGCAGCTTAAGGCCGGGAGAAAGGGAGACCCAGTACTTC. The chain has TRBV11-1 and TRBJ2-5, with a weak D call TRBD2 (6 bases). The germline CDR1 and CDR2 sequences are SGHAT and FQDESV (reference sequence). V was trimmed by 2 bases and J by 5 bases, leaving 15 bases between them. The CDR3 totals 15 residues.

The chain employs TRBV20-1 and TRBJ1-1; D is unclear. CDR1 DFQATT and CDR2 SNEGSKA come from the germline V gene (reference sequence). The CDR3 runs to 13 residues. V lost 6 bases to trimming and J lost 8 bases, with 19 bases between them. The DNA for the CDR3 is TGCAGTGCCTCTGCCCGGTTGATCAGGGAAGCTTTCTTT. Its translation is CSASARLIREAFF.

The V and J genes are TRBV19 and TRBJ1-1, with D maybe TRBD1 (5 bases). Germline V gene lookup returns CDR1 LNHDA and CDR2 SQIVND (reference sequence). This CDR3 is 12 amino acids long. Between the trimmed V and J ends, which lost 8 bases and 5 bases, there was a span of 12 bases. CDR3: CASAERGTEAFF. The CDR3 bases are TGTGCCAGTGCCGAACGGGGGACTGAAGCTTTCTTT.

The rearrangement joins TRBV30 to TRBJ1-1, with 10 bases identical to TRBD1. This CDR3 comprises 13 residues. Germline CDR1 reads GTSNPN; CDR2 reads SVGIG (reference sequence). The V segment lost 8 bases and the J segment 0 bases; nucleotides outside the gene matches: 3. The CDR3 DNA follows: TGTGCCCGGGACAGGGGCTTGAACACTGAAGCTTTCTTT. This encodes CARDRGLNTEAFF.

This rearrangement joins TRBV12-5 to TRBJ2-3, with D hard to call. The CDR3 spans 13 residues. Trimming left V 6 bases short and J 4 bases short, with 11 bases between. Germline-derived CDR1 and CDR2 are LGHNT and FRNRAP. CDR3 residues: CASGNIIADTQYF. The CDR3 DNA reads TGTGCTAGTGGCAACATAATCGCAGATACGCAGTATTTT.

This rearrangement joins TRBV12-3 or TRBV12-4 to TRBJ2-4; a weak D match, TRBD1 (5 bases). This CDR3 spans 14 amino acids. V lost 2 bases and J lost 4, with 9 bases in between. Written as DNA, the CDR3 is TGTGCCAGCAGTTTATTGGACATAAAAAACATTCAGTACTTC. The encoded protein is CASSLLDIKNIQYF.

The chain recombines TRBV5-1 with TRBJ1-2; D might be TRBD1 (5 bases). V was trimmed by 5 bases and J by 6 bases, leaving 14 bases between them. The germline gives CDR1 SGHRS, CDR2 YFSETQ. This CDR3 comprises 13 residues. CDR3 loop: CASSIGGDHGYTF. As DNA, the CDR3 is TGCGCCAGCAGTATCGGAGGGGACCATGGCTACACCTTC.

The V call is TRBV5-1, the J call TRBJ1-1; TRBD1 is a possible D gene (6 bases). CDR1 SGHRS and CDR2 YFSETQ come from the germline V gene. CDR3 length: 17 residues. V was trimmed by 1 base and J by 6 bases, leaving 22 bases between them. The CDR3 coding sequence is TGCGCCAGCAGCTTGAACACAGGATCTGGGGGCTTGGCTGAAGCTTTCTTT. As protein: CASSLNTGSGGLAEAFF.

Concerning this clonotype itself: The junction does not match germline at one end; this may be a read error. V is TRBV7-2 and J is TRBJ2-2; 14 bases line up with TRBD2. Germline V lookup: CDR1 SGHTA, CDR2 FQGNSA. This CDR3 contains 16 residues. CDR3: CASSKTSGRAGGELLF. The CDR3 DNA reads as TGTGCCAGCAGCAAGACTAGCGGGAGGGCCGGCGGGGAGCTGCTTTTT.

This clonotype is a singleton in its sample. The chain recombines TRBV4-1 with TRBJ2-5; no reliable D call. The CDR3 runs to 17 residues. Per the germline V gene, CDR1 is MGHRA and CDR2 is YSYEKL. V lost 0 bases and J lost 2, with 16 bases in between. The DNA of the CDR3 is TGCGCCAGCAGCCAAGAGATAGGTGATCCCAGTCAAGAGACCCAGTACTTC. It is translated as CASSQEIGDPSQETQYF.

The chain has TRBV30 and TRBJ1-1; 10 nucleotides align to TRBD1. With V trimmed by 4 bases and J by 5 bases, 7 bases remained unmatched. Germline CDR1 GTSNPN, CDR2 SVGIG (reference sequence). The CDR3 is 14 amino acids. The CDR3 loop reads CAWTLTGGSTEAFF. In DNA, the CDR3 is TGTGCCTGGACCCTGACAGGGGGCTCTACTGAAGCTTTCTTT.